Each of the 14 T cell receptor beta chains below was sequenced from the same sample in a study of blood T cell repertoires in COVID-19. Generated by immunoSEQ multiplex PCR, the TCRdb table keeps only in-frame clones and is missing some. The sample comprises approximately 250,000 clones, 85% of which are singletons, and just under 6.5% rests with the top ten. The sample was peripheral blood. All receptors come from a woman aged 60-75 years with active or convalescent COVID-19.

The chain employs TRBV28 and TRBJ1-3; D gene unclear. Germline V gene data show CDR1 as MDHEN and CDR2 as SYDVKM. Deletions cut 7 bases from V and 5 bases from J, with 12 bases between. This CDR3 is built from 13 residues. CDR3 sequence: CASTTGSRNTIYF. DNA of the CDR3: TGTGCCAGCACGACGGGGTCCCGAAACACCATATATTTT.

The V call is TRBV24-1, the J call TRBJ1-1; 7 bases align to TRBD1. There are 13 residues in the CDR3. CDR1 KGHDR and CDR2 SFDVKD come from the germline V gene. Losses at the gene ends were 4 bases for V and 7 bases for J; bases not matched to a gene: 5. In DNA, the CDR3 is TGTGCCACCAGTGAGCGGGACAGTAATGAAGCTTTCTTT. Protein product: CATSERDSNEAFF.

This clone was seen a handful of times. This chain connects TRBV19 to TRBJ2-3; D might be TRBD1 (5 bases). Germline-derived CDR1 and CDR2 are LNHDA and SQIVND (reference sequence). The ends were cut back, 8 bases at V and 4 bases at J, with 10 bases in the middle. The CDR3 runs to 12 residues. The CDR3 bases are TGTGCCAGTTCAGACAGTCCAGATACGCAGTATTTT. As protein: CASSDSPDTQYF. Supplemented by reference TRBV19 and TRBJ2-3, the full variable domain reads DGGITQSPKYLFRKEGQNVTLSCEQNLNHDAMYWYRQDPGQGLRLIYYSQIVNDFQKGDIAEGYSVSREKKESFPLTVTSAQKNPTAFYLCASSDSPDTQYFGPGTRLTVL.

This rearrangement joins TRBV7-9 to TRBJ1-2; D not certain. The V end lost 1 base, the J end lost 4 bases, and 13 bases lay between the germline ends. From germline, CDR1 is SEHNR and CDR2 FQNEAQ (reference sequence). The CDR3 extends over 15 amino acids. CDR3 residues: CASSLGEGGPYGYTF. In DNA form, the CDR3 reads TGTGCCAGCAGCTTAGGGGAGGGAGGCCCCTATGGCTACACCTTC.

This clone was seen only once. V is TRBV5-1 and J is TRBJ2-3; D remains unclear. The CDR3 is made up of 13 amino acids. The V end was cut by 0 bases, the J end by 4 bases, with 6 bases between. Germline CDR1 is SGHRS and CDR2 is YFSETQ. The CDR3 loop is CASSLGSADTQYF. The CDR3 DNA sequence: TGCGCCAGCAGCTTGGGTTCCGCAGATACGCAGTATTTT. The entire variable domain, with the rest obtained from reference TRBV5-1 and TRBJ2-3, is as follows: KAGVTQTPRYLIKTRGQQVTLSCSPISGHRSVSWYQQTPGQGLQFLFEYFSETQRNKGNFPGRFSGRQFSNSRSEMNVSTLELGDSALYLCASSLGSADTQYFGPGTRLTVL.

This CDR3 is CASSEALPDRGAYGYTF. As DNA, the CDR3 is TGTGCCAGCAGTGAAGCGCTTCCGGACAGGGGTGCCTATGGCTACACCTTC. J is TRBJ1-2 and V is TRBV2; 9 bases agree with TRBD1. CDR3 length: 17 amino acids. The trim removed 0 bases at V and 4 bases at J, leaving 9 bases unmatched. Germline-derived CDR1 and CDR2 are SNHLY and FYNNEI.

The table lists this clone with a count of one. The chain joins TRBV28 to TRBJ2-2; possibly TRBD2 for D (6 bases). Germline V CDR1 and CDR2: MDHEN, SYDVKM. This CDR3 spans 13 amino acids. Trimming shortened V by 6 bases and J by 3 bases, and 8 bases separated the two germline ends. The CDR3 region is CASRWGDTGELFF. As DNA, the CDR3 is TGTGCCAGCAGGTGGGGGGACACCGGGGAGCTGTTTTTT.

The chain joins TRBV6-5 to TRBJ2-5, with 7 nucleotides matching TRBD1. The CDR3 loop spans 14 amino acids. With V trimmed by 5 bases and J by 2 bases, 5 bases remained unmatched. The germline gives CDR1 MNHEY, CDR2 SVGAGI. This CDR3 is CASSTGAVQETQYF. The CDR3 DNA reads TGTGCCAGCAGTACAGGGGCAGTACAAGAGACCCAGTACTTC.

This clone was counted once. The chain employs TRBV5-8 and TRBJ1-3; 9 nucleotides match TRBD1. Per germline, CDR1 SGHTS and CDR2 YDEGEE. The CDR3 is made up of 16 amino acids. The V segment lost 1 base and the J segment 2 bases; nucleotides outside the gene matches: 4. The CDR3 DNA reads TGTGCCAGCAGCTTGTGGACAGGGGTGGCTGGAAACACCATATATTTT. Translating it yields CASSLWTGVAGNTIYF. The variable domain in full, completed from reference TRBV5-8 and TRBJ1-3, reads EAGVTQSPTHLIKTRGQQATLRCSPISGHTSVYWYQQALGLGLQFLLWYDEGEERNRGNFPPRFSGRQFPNYSSELNVNALELEDSALYLCASSLWTGVAGNTIYFGEGSWLTVV.

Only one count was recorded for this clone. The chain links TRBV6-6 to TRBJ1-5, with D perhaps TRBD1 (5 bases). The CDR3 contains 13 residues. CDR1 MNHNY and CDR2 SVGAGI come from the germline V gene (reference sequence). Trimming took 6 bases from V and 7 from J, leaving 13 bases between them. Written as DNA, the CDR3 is TGTGCCAGCAGACCCCTCGCAGGGCAGCCCCAGCATTTT. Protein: CASRPLAGQPQHF.

The CDR3 region has the DNA TGTGCCAGCAGTTTGAGCGGGGGGAACACCGGGGAGCTGTTTTTT. Protein product: CASSLSGGNTGELFF. This sequence joins TRBV27 and TRBJ2-2; 8 nucleotides match TRBD2. CDR1 is MNHEY, CDR2 SMNVEV, per germline (reference sequence). V shed 3 bases and J 1 base; nucleotides not matched to a gene: 1. This CDR3 is built from 15 residues.

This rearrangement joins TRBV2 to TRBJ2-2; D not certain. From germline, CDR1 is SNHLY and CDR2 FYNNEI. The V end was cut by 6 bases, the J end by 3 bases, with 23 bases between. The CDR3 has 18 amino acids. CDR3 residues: CASRPRPTVMADTGELFF. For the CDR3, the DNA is TGTGCCAGCAGGCCACGCCCCACCGTGATGGCAGACACCGGGGAGCTGTTTTTT.

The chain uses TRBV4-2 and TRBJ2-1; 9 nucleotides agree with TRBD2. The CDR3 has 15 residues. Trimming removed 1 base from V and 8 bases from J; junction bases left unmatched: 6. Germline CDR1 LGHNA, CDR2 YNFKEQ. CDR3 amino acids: CASSQVAGEWDEQFF. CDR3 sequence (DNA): TGTGCCAGCAGCCAAGTAGCGGGAGAGTGGGATGAGCAGTTCTTC.

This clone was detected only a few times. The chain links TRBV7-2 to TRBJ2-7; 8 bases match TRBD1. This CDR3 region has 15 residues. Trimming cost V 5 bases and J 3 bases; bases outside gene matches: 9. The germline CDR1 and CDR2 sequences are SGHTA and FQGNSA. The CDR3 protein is CASSLTPGGFYEQYV. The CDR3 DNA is TGTGCCAGCAGCCTAACTCCAGGGGGCTTCTACGAGCAGTACGTC.